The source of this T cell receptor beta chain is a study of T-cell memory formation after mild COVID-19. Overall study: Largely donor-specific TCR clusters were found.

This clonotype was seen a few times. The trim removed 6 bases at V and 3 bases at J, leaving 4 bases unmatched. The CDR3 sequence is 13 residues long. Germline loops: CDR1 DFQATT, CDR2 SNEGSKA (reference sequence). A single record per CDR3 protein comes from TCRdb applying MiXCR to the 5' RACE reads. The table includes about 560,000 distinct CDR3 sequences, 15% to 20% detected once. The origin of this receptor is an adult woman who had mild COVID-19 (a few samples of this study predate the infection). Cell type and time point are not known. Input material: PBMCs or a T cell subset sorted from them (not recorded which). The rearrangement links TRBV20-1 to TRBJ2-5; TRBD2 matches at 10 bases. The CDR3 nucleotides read TGCAGTGCCCCTACTAGCGGGGAAGAGACCCAGTACTTC. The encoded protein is CSAPTSGEETQYF.